The 17 T cell receptor beta chains listed next were all sequenced from one sample in a study of T-cell memory formation after mild COVID-19 (dated by TCRdb to about 2021). The protocol used for the library was 5' RACE. Sequenced on an Illumina NovaSeq 6000. TCRdb cleaned the public reads at Q25 with fastp, built clones with MiXCR and kept in-frame beta chains. Rows are unified per CDR3 protein, each entry keeping the most common DNA and genes. Across this sample there are approximately 210,000 distinct CDR3 sequences, with roughly a tenth seen only once. The ten largest clonotypes hold roughly 3.2% of the sample. The sample consisted of PBMCs or a T cell subset sorted from them (not recorded which). Every receptor here comes from a man aged 18-30 years who had mild COVID-19 (a few samples of this study predate the infection). The sample titles of this study are shuffled in the database, so cell type and time point are left out; the donor was told from shared clones.

This clonotype was observed many times. The V call is TRBV7-2, the J call TRBJ2-5; TRBD1 agrees at 7 bases. Germline CDR1 reads SGHTA; CDR2 reads FQGNSA. The CDR3 runs 15 residues. J was trimmed by 1 base and V by 3 bases; bases with no gene match: 5. This CDR3 is CASSFPTGRQETQYF. In nucleotides, the CDR3 is TGTGCCAGCAGCTTCCCGACAGGGCGCCAAGAGACCCAGTACTTC.

This clonotype showed up just a few times. The V gene is TRBV4-1, the J gene TRBJ2-5; D may match TRBD1 or TRBD2 (5 bases each). Germline CDR1 is MGHRA and CDR2 is YSYEKL. The length of the CDR3 is 13 residues. Trimming removed 3 bases at V and 4 bases at J, with 9 bases between. The CDR3 sequence: CASSHIGGETQYF. In nucleotides, the CDR3 is TGCGCCAGCAGCCACATTGGGGGAGAGACCCAGTACTTC.

The sample holds a few counts of this clonotype. V usage is TRBV6-5 and J usage is TRBJ2-3; a possible D gene is TRBD2 (7 bases). Germline values: CDR1 MNHEY, CDR2 SVGAGI. V was cut by 5 bases and J by 4 bases, with 19 bases left in between. This CDR3 is 16 amino acids long. The CDR3 DNA sequence: TGTGCCAGCAGTCGTACTGGAGGGGGGGCCGCAGATACGCAGTATTTT. It specifies CASSRTGGGAADTQYF.

This clonotype occurred a few times. V gene TRBV18 combines with J gene TRBJ1-5; D is ambiguous. The germline V gene has CDR1 KGHSH and CDR2 LQKENI. The CDR3 is made up of 16 amino acids. Trimming stripped 0 bases from V and 4 bases from J, with 13 bases between. CDR3 coding DNA: TGTGCCAGCTCACCACCGGCGGGTCGGGATAATCAGCCCCAGCATTTT. Protein: CASSPPAGRDNQPQHF.

This chain links TRBV27 with TRBJ2-3, with D uncertain. From germline, CDR1 is MNHEY and CDR2 SMNVEV (reference sequence). This CDR3 is 12 amino acids long. V lost 8 bases to trimming and J lost 7 bases, with 13 bases between them. DNA of the CDR3: TGTGCCAGCTCCGGAACTAAATATACGCAGTATTTT. Residues: CASSGTKYTQYF.

The CDR3 here is CASSLAGVTGELFF. CDR3 bases: TGTGCCAGCAGCTTAGCGGGGGTGACCGGGGAGCTGTTTTTT. The rearrangement joins TRBV7-2 to TRBJ2-2; D is perhaps TRBD1 or TRBD2 (5 bases each). This CDR3 is built from 14 residues. Trimming removed 0 bases from V and 5 bases from J, with 7 bases in between. Germline V gene data show CDR1 as SGHTA and CDR2 as FQGNSA.

V gene TRBV6-6 combines with J gene TRBJ1-5, with no clear D. Germline V gives CDR1 MNHNY, CDR2 SVGAGI (reference sequence). The CDR3 has 14 amino acids. The V and J ends lost 2 bases and 6 bases respectively, with 11 bases between them. The CDR3 protein is CASSYDPKGQPQHF. The CDR3 DNA reads TGTGCCAGCAGTTACGACCCCAAGGGTCAGCCCCAGCATTTT.

A few counts support this clonotype. V gene TRBV20-1 combines with J gene TRBJ1-1; no clear D. CDR1 is DFQATT and CDR2 is SNEGSKA in the germline V gene (reference sequence). V was shortened by 1 base and J by 7 bases, with 7 bases between the two germline ends. The CDR3 length is 11 residues. CDR3 sequence (DNA): TGCAGTGCTAGAGGTACATATGAAGCTTTCTTT. Translation gives CSARGTYEAFF.

The rearrangement joins TRBV6-5 to TRBJ1-6; 9 bases fit TRBD1. The germline V gene encodes CDR1 MNHEY and CDR2 SVGAGI. V was pared by 0 bases and J by 10 bases, with 4 bases of the junction left unmatched. This CDR3 region has 15 residues. This chain's CDR3 is CASSYSGTGSSPLHF. The CDR3 DNA follows: TGTGCCAGCAGTTACTCCGGGACAGGGAGCTCACCCCTCCACTTT.

This clonotype appeared a few times. The chain couples TRBV30 to TRBJ2-7; D remains ambiguous. The CDR3 length is 11 residues. V lost 2 bases and J lost 2, with 4 bases in between. Germline V gene lookup returns CDR1 GTSNPN and CDR2 SVGIG (reference sequence). CDR3 in DNA: TGTGCCTGGAGTCAACCCTACGAGCAGTACTTC. Translating it yields CAWSQPYEQYF.

The V call is TRBV20-1, the J call TRBJ2-5; tentative D call: TRBD2 (5 bases). Germline-derived CDR1 and CDR2 are DFQATT and SNEGSKA (reference sequence). This CDR3 is built from 14 residues. V was cut by 6 bases and J by 1 base, with 15 bases left in between. The CDR3 DNA reads TGCAGTGCCCCCCCAACGGGGATCCAAGAGACCCAGTACTTC. As protein: CSAPPTGIQETQYF.

This CDR3 reads CASSFSSGADTQYF. DNA of the CDR3: TGTGCCAGCAGCTTTTCTAGCGGGGCAGATACGCAGTATTTT. J is TRBJ2-3 and V is TRBV7-3; 9 nucleotides agree with TRBD2. The junction had 2 bases not matched to a gene; V was cut back by 3 bases and J by 4 bases. Germline CDR1 SGHTA, CDR2 FQGTGA. The CDR3 contains 14 residues.

This clonotype has at least ten counts. The chain couples TRBV5-1 to TRBJ1-1; D ambiguous. Germline V lookup: CDR1 SGHRS, CDR2 YFSETQ. CDR3 size: 15 residues. Trimming cost V 5 bases and J 5 bases, with 19 bases left between them. CDR3 in amino acids: CASRHYGRGRTEAFF. The CDR3 nucleotides are TGCGCCAGCAGACACTACGGGAGAGGGAGGACTGAAGCTTTCTTT.

This clonotype was seen a handful of times. The chain is built from TRBV5-1 and TRBJ2-2; D may correspond to TRBD1 or TRBD2 (5 bases each). This CDR3 has 14 residues. Germline V lookup: CDR1 SGHRS, CDR2 YFSETQ. The V end was cut by 4 bases, the J end by 4 bases, with 11 bases between. The CDR3 region is CASSGGRATGELFF. CDR3 DNA: TGCGCCAGCAGCGGAGGCAGGGCCACCGGGGAGCTGTTTTTT. The complete variable domain, with remaining parts taken from reference TRBV5-1 and TRBJ2-2, reads KAGVTQTPRYLIKTRGQQVTLSCSPISGHRSVSWYQQTPGQGLQFLFEYFSETQRNKGNFPGRFSGRQFSNSRSEMNVSTLELGDSALYLCASSGGRATGELFFGEGSRLTVL.

This chain links TRBV7-9 with TRBJ2-2, with unresolved D. With 3 bases removed from V and 7 bases from J, the gap between germline ends came to 9 bases. The V gene's germline CDR1 is SEHNR and CDR2 FQNEAQ (reference sequence). The length of the CDR3 is 13 residues. CDR3 loop: CASSLSWNGELFF. CDR3 bases: TGTGCCAGCAGCTTGAGCTGGAACGGGGAGCTGTTTTTT.

The count of this clonotype is one. The genes are TRBV9 and TRBJ2-3; D gene ambiguous. This CDR3 contains 14 residues. V was shortened by 4 bases and J by 0 bases, with 9 bases between the two germline ends. Germline V gene data show CDR1 as SGDLS and CDR2 as YYNGEE. The DNA of the CDR3 is TGTGCCAGCAGCCTGATGGACAGCACAGATACGCAGTATTTT. Translated, it gives CASSLMDSTDTQYF.

The gene calls are TRBV3-1 and TRBJ2-4; D call uncertain. This CDR3 is built from 11 residues. Germline V gives CDR1 LGHDT, CDR2 YNNKEL (reference sequence). The ends were cut back, 4 bases at V and 7 bases at J, with 5 bases in the middle. The CDR3 sequence: CASSRYNIQYF. In nucleotides, the CDR3 is TGTGCCAGCAGCCGCTATAACATTCAGTACTTC.